This T cell receptor beta chain was obtained from a study of OX40 agonist ivuxolimab in advanced cancers. Study summary: Patients were treated with intravenous ivuxolimab, dosed at 0.01 to 10 mg/kg and infused every 2 weeks. Patients assigned to dose escalation were diagnosed with hepatocellular carcinoma, melanoma, renal cell or head and neck cancer.

As for this clone: Its target is unknown.

Points from the study as a whole: Expanded clones were, on average, more numerous in CD8+ T cells than in CD4+.

TCRdb's copy holds only in-frame clones and misses some; the assay was immunoSEQ multiplex PCR. Counted here are roughly 15,000 clones, about 77% occurring once; the ten biggest clones make up approximately 37%. Blood got drawn at baseline, again on cycle 4 day 1, and then on cycle 7 day 1. Germline CDR1 SEHNR, CDR2 FQNEAQ (reference sequence). The CDR3 covers 15 residues. J was trimmed by 7 bases and V by 5 bases; bases with no gene match: 10. The sample was CD4+ or CD8+ T cells sorted from blood, taken in a trial of the OX40 agonist ivuxolimab. The genes are TRBV7-9 and TRBJ2-1, with 8 bases lining up with TRBD1. This receptor was obtained from an adult with an advanced solid tumor such as melanoma, head and neck, liver or kidney cancer. The CDR3 is CASSGDRTKGNEQFF. CDR3 nucleotides: TGTGCCAGCAGCGGGGACAGGACGAAGGGAAATGAGCAGTTCTTC.